The next 14 T cell receptor beta chains were all read from a single sample in a study of blood T cell repertoires in COVID-19. Profiled with immunoSEQ multiplex PCR; TCRdb holds only in-frame clones, not every one. Of some 50,000 clones in the sample, approximately 84% were seen once. Sequenced input: peripheral blood. These receptors all come from a man aged 45 to 65 with active COVID-19.

This clone was seen a single time. This chain connects TRBV5-1 to TRBJ2-4; 10 bases line up with TRBD1. V shed 4 bases and J 5 bases; nucleotides not matched to a gene: 15. CDR3 length: 18 residues. Per germline, CDR1 SGHRS and CDR2 YFSETQ. The chain's CDR3 is CASSTGPGQGIYENIQYF. The CDR3, as DNA: TGCGCCAGCAGCACCGGACCGGGACAGGGGATCTACGAAAACATTCAGTACTTC.

This clone was detected a few times. The gene calls are TRBV2 and TRBJ1-2, with a weak D call TRBD1 (6 bases). The CDR3 contains 13 residues. Germline loops: CDR1 SNHLY, CDR2 FYNNEI. Trimming took off 6 bases at V and 5 bases at J, with 13 bases between the two ends. The DNA for the CDR3 is TGTGCCAGCAGCGCGGGGGGGCGGTATGGCTACACCTTC. Encoded protein: CASSAGGRYGYTF.

The V call is TRBV10-2, the J call TRBJ2-6; tentative D call: TRBD2 (5 bases). This CDR3 comprises 15 residues. Germline V gene lookup returns CDR1 WSHSY and CDR2 SAAADI. V was trimmed by 6 bases and J by 0 bases, leaving 9 bases between them. The CDR3 DNA reads TGCGCCAGCAGGCTGGGGAGCTCTGGGGCCAACGTCCTGACTTTC. This codes for CASRLGSSGANVLTF.

DNA of the CDR3: TGTGCCACCAGTGACCAGGGACACAACTTATACAATGAGCAGTTCTTC. It encodes CATSDQGHNLYNEQFF. The chain uses TRBV24-1 and TRBJ2-1; perhaps TRBD1 as D (6 bases). This CDR3 spans 16 amino acids. V was cut by 4 bases and J by 4 bases, with 16 bases left in between. CDR1 is KGHDR, CDR2 SFDVKD, per germline.

This rearrangement joins TRBV5-1 to TRBJ2-1; 7 bases match TRBD1. Trimming cost V 5 bases and J 3 bases; bases outside gene matches: 11. The CDR3 totals 16 residues. CDR1 is SGHRS and CDR2 is YFSETQ in the germline V gene. The CDR3 DNA is TGCGCCAGCAGATCCACTACCGGACAGGACTACAATGAGCAGTTCTTC. Protein: CASRSTTGQDYNEQFF.

This clone was detected once. The chain combines TRBV5-6 with TRBJ2-5; 9 nucleotides line up with TRBD2. This CDR3 contains 15 residues. Germline V gene data show CDR1 as SGHDT and CDR2 as YYEEEE. J lost 7 bases, V lost 4 bases, and 11 bases had no gene match. Here the CDR3 DNA reads TGTGCCAGCAGCCATTTGAGAAGCGGGGGGCTGACCCAGTACTTC. Its protein product is CASSHLRSGGLTQYF. The full variable domain, its missing parts supplied by reference TRBV5-6 and TRBJ2-5, is DAGVTQSPTHLIKTRGQQVTLRCSPKSGHDTVSWYQQALGQGPQFIFQYYEEEERQRGNFPDRFSGHQFPNYSSELNVNALLLGDSALYLCASSHLRSGGLTQYFGPGTRLLVL.

The chain uses TRBV18 and TRBJ2-3; 13 nucleotides align to TRBD2. Germline V gives CDR1 KGHSH, CDR2 LQKENI. Losses at the gene ends were 1 base for V and 5 bases for J; bases not matched to a gene: 3. CDR3 length: 16 amino acids. The CDR3 here is CASSPRTSGGEDTQYF. In nucleotides, the CDR3 is TGTGCCAGCTCACCACGGACTAGCGGGGGTGAAGATACGCAGTATTTT.

The gene calls are TRBV4-3 and TRBJ2-3; D is ambiguous. Germline V gene data show CDR1 as LGHNA and CDR2 as YSLEER. The CDR3 is 14 residues long. V lost 3 bases to trimming and J lost 0 bases, with 7 bases between them. DNA for the CDR3: TGCGCCAGCAGCCACCTATTTAGCACAGATACGCAGTATTTT. Its protein is CASSHLFSTDTQYF.

The rearrangement links TRBV5-5 to TRBJ1-2; D not resolved. The CDR3 is 16 residues long. From germline, CDR1 is SGHKS and CDR2 YYEKEE (reference sequence). V dropped 3 bases and J dropped 5 bases, with 20 bases sitting between them. The CDR3, as DNA: TGTGCCAGCAGCTGGGGTACTAGGGCCCGGGAGTATGGCTACACCTTC. Translating it yields CASSWGTRAREYGYTF.

The chain joins TRBV19 to TRBJ2-2; 9 bases fit TRBD2. Trimming removed 6 bases from V and 1 base from J; junction bases left unmatched: 12. This CDR3 has 18 residues. The germline V gene has CDR1 LNHDA and CDR2 SQIVND (reference sequence). The CDR3 sequence is CASRPGLARFWNTGELFF. DNA of the CDR3: TGTGCCAGTAGACCGGGACTAGCCCGTTTCTGGAACACCGGGGAGCTGTTTTTT. Filled out from reference TRBV19 and TRBJ2-2, the complete variable domain reads DGGITQSPKYLFRKEGQNVTLSCEQNLNHDAMYWYRQDPGQGLRLIYYSQIVNDFQKGDIAEGYSVSREKKESFPLTVTSAQKNPTAFYLCASRPGLARFWNTGELFFGEGSRLTVL.

This clone was detected only once. This rearrangement joins TRBV5-1 to TRBJ2-7; 9 bases match TRBD2. CDR3 length: 16 residues. V shed 4 bases and J 7 bases; nucleotides not matched to a gene: 15. Germline CDR1 SGHRS, CDR2 YFSETQ. The CDR3 reads CASSPGVAGESSEQYF. The DNA for the CDR3 is TGCGCCAGCAGCCCCGGGGTAGCGGGGGAATCTTCAGAGCAGTACTTC.

This clone turned up a few times. The chain recombines TRBV4-1 with TRBJ1-1, with 8 nucleotides matching TRBD1. J was trimmed by 4 bases and V by 1 base; bases with no gene match: 2. This CDR3 has 14 residues. Germline assignment: CDR1 MGHRA and CDR2 YSYEKL. DNA of the CDR3: TGCGCCAGCAGCCAAGGTCAGGGGGCCACTGAAGCTTTCTTT. Translation gives CASSQGQGATEAFF.

This chain joins TRBV3-1 (or the pseudogene TRBV3-2) and TRBJ2-7; 8 bases are a match to TRBD1. Germline lookup yields CDR1 LGHDT and CDR2 YNNKEL (reference sequence). V shed 4 bases, J shed 3 bases, and the junction held 2 bases outside the gene matches. This CDR3 comprises 13 residues. CDR3 residues: CASSRDRGYEQYF. CDR3 DNA sequence: TGTGCCAGCAGCCGAGACAGGGGCTACGAGCAGTACTTC.

The chain links TRBV6-6 to TRBJ1-1; a weak D match, TRBD1 (5 bases). The CDR3 loop spans 14 amino acids. Germline V gives CDR1 MNHNY, CDR2 SVGAGI (reference sequence). Trimming took off 0 bases at V and 4 bases at J, with 9 bases between the two ends. CDR3 in DNA: TGTGCCAGCAGTTACTCCAGGGAGGGCACTGAAGCTTTCTTT. Translation gives CASSYSREGTEAFF.